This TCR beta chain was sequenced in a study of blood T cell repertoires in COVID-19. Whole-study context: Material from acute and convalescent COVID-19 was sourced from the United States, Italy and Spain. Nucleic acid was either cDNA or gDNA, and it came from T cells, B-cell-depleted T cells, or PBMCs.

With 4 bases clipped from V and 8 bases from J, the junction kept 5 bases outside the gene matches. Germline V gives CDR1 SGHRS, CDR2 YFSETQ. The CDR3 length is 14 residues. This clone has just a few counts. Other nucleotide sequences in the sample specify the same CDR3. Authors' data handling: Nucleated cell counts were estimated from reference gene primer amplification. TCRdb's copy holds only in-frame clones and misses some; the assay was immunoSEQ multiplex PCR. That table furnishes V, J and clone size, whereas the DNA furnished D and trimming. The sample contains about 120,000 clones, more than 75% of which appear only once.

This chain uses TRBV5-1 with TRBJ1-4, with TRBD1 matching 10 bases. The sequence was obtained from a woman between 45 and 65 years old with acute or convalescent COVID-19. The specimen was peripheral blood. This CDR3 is CASSRTGGIEKLFF. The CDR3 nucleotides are TGCGCCAGCAGCCGGACAGGGGGAATCGAAAAACTGTTTTTT. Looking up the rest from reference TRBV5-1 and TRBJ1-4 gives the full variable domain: KAGVTQTPRYLIKTRGQQVTLSCSPISGHRSVSWYQQTPGQGLQFLFEYFSETQRNKGNFPGRFSGRQFSNSRSEMNVSTLELGDSALYLCASSRTGGIEKLFFGSGTQLSVL.